This TCR beta chain emerged from a study of identical twins. Study-wide results and limits: Carriage of fewer insertions was seen in abundant cord blood beta clonotypes, whereas memory repertoires showed none.

This clonotype appeared many times. Antigen specificity is unknown. All donors were healthy Caucasians. CDR3 size: 16 residues. The V gene's germline CDR1 is SQVTM and CDR2 ANQGSEA. Trimming took 6 bases from V and 4 from J, leaving 21 bases between them. Each cDNA held unique molecular identifiers, and template switching gave it a universal primer site. TCRdb recomputed calls from the 5' RACE reads with MiXCR, one row per CDR3 protein. The data show roughly 630,000 distinct CDR3 sequences, under 8.5% seen once. The same specimen was also included in a second study, on yellow fever vaccine responses in identical twins.

V is TRBV29-1 and J is TRBJ2-2; possibly TRBD1 for D (6 bases). The clonotype was recovered from a woman between 18 and 30 years old in good health. What was sequenced was PBMCs. For the CDR3, the DNA is TGCAGCGTGAATTATCCGGGACAAAGCTTCACCGGGGAGCTGTTTTTT. Protein product: CSVNYPGQSFTGELFF.